Each of the 21 T cell receptor beta chains below was sequenced from the same sample in a study of T cell repertoires in cytomegalovirus infection. Using its own MiXCR run on the reads, TCRdb lists one record per CDR3 protein. The sample includes under 350,000 distinct CDR3 sequences, more than 9% of them seen just once. Sequenced: PBMCs. Receptors originate from a human donor in good health (CMV status not recorded). Some clones in this sample may be carry-over from other donors' samples.

This clonotype was seen only a few times. The chain employs TRBV30 and TRBJ2-7; D is unclear. Looked up from germline, CDR1 is GTSNPN and CDR2 is SVGIG (reference sequence). This CDR3 has 11 amino acids. Deletions cut 3 bases from V and 3 bases from J, with 6 bases between. CDR3 in DNA: TGTGCCTGGAGCAAGGGCTACGAGCAGTACTTC. Protein: CAWSKGYEQYF. The complete variable domain, with remaining parts taken from reference TRBV30 and TRBJ2-7, reads SQTIHQWPATLVQPVGSPLSLECTVEGTSNPNLYWYRQAAGRGLQLLFYSVGIGQISSEVPQNLSASRPQDRQFILSSKKLLLSDSGFYLCAWSKGYEQYFGPGTRLTVT.

This clonotype has just a few counts. One end of the junction is discordant with germline, which a read error may explain. J is TRBJ2-2 and V is TRBV7-2; tentative D call: TRBD1 (6 bases). Germline V gene data show CDR1 as SGHTA and CDR2 as FQGNSA. The CDR3 sequence is 15 residues long. CDR3 loop: CASTLRQENTGELFF. The CDR3 region has the DNA TGTGCCAGCACCTTAAGACAGGAAAACACCGGGGAGCTGTTTTTT. The full variable domain, its missing parts supplied by reference TRBV7-2 and TRBJ2-2, is GAGVSQSPSNKVTEKGKDVELRCDPISGHTALYWYRQSLGQGLEFLIYFQGNSAPDKSGLPSDRFSAERTGGSVSTLTIQRTQQEDSAVYLCASTLRQENTGELFFGEGSRLTVL.

This clonotype was detected ten times or more. The chain has TRBV2 and TRBJ1-2; 7 bases are shared with TRBD1. The germline CDR1 and CDR2 sequences are SNHLY and FYNNEI. The CDR3 has 14 residues. Trimming at V came to 4 bases and at J to 0 bases, leaving 2 bases not matched to a gene. The DNA for the CDR3 is TGTGCCAGCAGTGTGGGGACAGCTAACTATGGCTACACCTTC. It translates to CASSVGTANYGYTF.

A few counts support this clonotype. The chain is built from TRBV7-9 and TRBJ2-2; maybe TRBD1 (5 bases). The CDR3 runs 13 residues. V was trimmed by 8 bases and J by 6 bases, leaving 13 bases between them. CDR1 SEHNR and CDR2 FQNEAQ come from the germline V gene (reference sequence). The CDR3 sequence: CASCRDGAGELFF. For the CDR3, the DNA is TGTGCCAGCTGCAGGGATGGTGCCGGGGAGCTGTTTTTT.

This clonotype was seen a handful of times. The rearrangement links TRBV7-9 to TRBJ1-5; the match to TRBD1 covers 8 bases. This CDR3 is 12 amino acids long. Germline CDR1 is SEHNR and CDR2 is FQNEAQ (reference sequence). The ends lost 9 bases at V and 5 bases at J; junction bases unmatched: 3. CDR3 DNA sequence: TGTGCCAGTGGGACAGGCGATCAGCCCCAGCATTTT. Protein product: CASGTGDQPQHF.

In this sample, this clonotype turned up many times. The V gene is TRBV7-9, the J gene TRBJ2-2; no clear D. Germline CDR1 is SEHNR and CDR2 is FQNEAQ (reference sequence). The length of the CDR3 is 14 residues. With 8 bases removed from V and 0 bases from J, the gap between germline ends came to 10 bases. CDR3 sequence (DNA): TGTGCCAGCTCGGGTCCGCCGAACACCGGGGAGCTGTTTTTT. Translated, it gives CASSGPPNTGELFF.

This clonotype was detected ten times or more. The chain employs TRBV7-3 and TRBJ2-2; D may be TRBD1 (5 bases). Trimming left V 4 bases short and J 6 bases short, with 18 bases between. The CDR3 has 16 amino acids. The germline gives CDR1 SGHTA, CDR2 FQGTGA. In DNA form, the CDR3 reads TGTGCCAGCAGCTATACTCGATCGACAGAACCCGGGGAGCTGTTTTTT. This codes for CASSYTRSTEPGELFF.

This clonotype was recorded at least ten times. V usage is TRBV7-2 and J usage is TRBJ1-3; tentatively, D is TRBD1 (5 bases). Germline values: CDR1 SGHTA, CDR2 FQGNSA. V was trimmed by 3 bases and J by 4 bases, leaving 16 bases between them. CDR3 size: 16 residues. CDR3 loop: CASSLLGHRTGNTIYF. In nucleotides, the CDR3 is TGTGCCAGCAGCTTGCTCGGACACAGAACAGGAAACACCATATATTTT.

This clonotype was observed at least ten times. J is TRBJ1-6 and V is TRBV6-5; D is perhaps TRBD1 (6 bases). V was shortened by 5 bases and J by 7 bases, with 12 bases between the two germline ends. The germline gives CDR1 MNHEY, CDR2 SVGAGI. The CDR3 runs 14 residues. In DNA form, the CDR3 reads TGTGCCAGCAGTAGACAGGCTTCAAATTCACCCCTCCACTTT. Protein sequence: CASSRQASNSPLHF.

On this clonotype itself: A read error may produce the germline difference seen at one junction end. V usage is TRBV24-1 and J usage is TRBJ2-1; 9 nucleotides line up with TRBD2. Germline values: CDR1 KGHDR, CDR2 SFDVKD. This CDR3 region has 16 residues. The CDR3 DNA is TGTGCCACCAGTGACCCTAGCGGGACGACCTACAATGGGCAGTTCTTC. Translation gives CATSDPSGTTYNGQFF.

At least ten counts were recorded for this clonotype. The chain joins TRBV12-3 or TRBV12-4 to TRBJ1-2; D is perhaps TRBD1 (5 bases). This CDR3 has 13 residues. Trimming shortened V by 6 bases and J by 4 bases, and 12 bases separated the two germline ends. The CDR3 coding sequence is TGTGCCAGCAGCTCGGGGGAAGGCTATGGCTACACCTTC. Translated, it gives CASSSGEGYGYTF.

This clonotype was counted ten times or more. This chain connects TRBV7-3 to TRBJ2-1; maybe TRBD2 (6 bases). CDR3 length: 15 amino acids. V dropped 6 bases and J dropped 0 bases, with 12 bases sitting between them. Germline lookup yields CDR1 SGHTA and CDR2 FQGTGA. The CDR3 loop is CASSHGGSSYNEQFF. The CDR3 DNA sequence: TGTGCCAGCAGTCACGGGGGAAGCTCCTACAATGAGCAGTTCTTC.

As concerns this clonotype: Since a much larger clone is just one base distant, this may be a read error. The chain has TRBV7-2 and TRBJ2-3; TRBD2 matches 9 bases. CDR3 size: 15 residues. V lost 8 bases, J lost 5 bases, and 11 bases stayed unmatched. Germline lookup yields CDR1 SGHTA and CDR2 FQGNSA. CDR3 amino acids: CASGRGGGGVDTQYF. CDR3 sequence (DNA): TGTGCCAGCGGCCGGGGGGGCGGGGGGGTAGATACGCAGTATTTT.

A few counts support this clonotype. J is TRBJ2-7 and V is TRBV3-1; 7 nucleotides line up with TRBD1. The CDR3 is made up of 13 amino acids. Germline V gives CDR1 LGHDT, CDR2 YNNKEL (reference sequence). V trimming: 0 bases; J trimming: 10 bases; junction bases outside the gene matches: 6. CDR3 sequence (DNA): TGTGCCAGCAGCCAAGAGATCGACAGGGCCCAGTACTTC. Translation: CASSQEIDRAQYF.

This clonotype was observed a few times. The chain has TRBV6-1 and TRBJ1-4; tentative D call: TRBD1 (5 bases). The CDR3 covers 14 residues. V lost 7 bases and J 5 bases, leaving 14 bases between the germline ends. The germline CDR1 and CDR2 sequences are MNHNS and SASEGT. Here the CDR3 reads CASKRAGLNEKLFF. The CDR3 nucleotides read TGTGCCAGCAAACGGGCAGGGCTGAATGAAAAACTGTTTTTT.

The chain uses TRBV5-5 and TRBJ2-2; 7 bases align to TRBD2. The CDR3 runs to 12 residues. V trimming: 6 bases; J trimming: 7 bases; junction bases outside the gene matches: 3. CDR1 SGHKS and CDR2 YYEKEE come from the germline V gene (reference sequence). CDR3 bases: TGTGCCAGCAAACTAGCGCTCGGGGAGCTGTTTTTT. This codes for CASKLALGELFF.

Worth noting for this clonotype: Mismatch with germline at one junction end may stem from a read error. The CDR3 sequence is CASTPTGRIDTQYF. The DNA of the CDR3 is TGTGCCAGCACCCCGACAGGGAGAATAGATACACAGTATTTT. The chain uses TRBV28 and TRBJ2-3, with TRBD1 matching over 7 bases. The germline CDR1 and CDR2 sequences are MDHEN and SYDVKM. CDR3 size: 14 residues.

The chain employs TRBV24-1 and TRBJ2-3, with D possibly matching TRBD1 (6 bases). Trimming shortened V by 1 base and J by 0 bases, and 7 bases separated the two germline ends. This CDR3 is built from 15 residues. Germline CDR1 reads KGHDR; CDR2 reads SFDVKD. CDR3: CATSDFDRSTDTQYF. The CDR3 nucleotides read TGTGCCACCAGTGATTTTGACAGGAGCACAGATACGCAGTATTTT.

This clonotype occurred many times. The rearrangement links TRBV12-3 or TRBV12-4 to TRBJ2-7, with TRBD2 matching over 14 bases. The CDR3 spans 17 residues. J was trimmed by 4 bases and V by 2 bases; bases with no gene match: 7. The CDR3 region has the DNA TGTGCCAGCAGTTTACGGACTAGCGGGAGGCCGTCGTACGAGCAGTACTTC. It codes for CASSLRTSGRPSYEQYF.

This clonotype was detected many times. The chain recombines TRBV12-3 or TRBV12-4 with TRBJ1-2; D is perhaps TRBD1 (5 bases). This CDR3 region has 14 residues. V lost 5 bases and J 2 bases, leaving 12 bases between the germline ends. The CDR3 region is CASSPTGENYGYTF. The DNA for the CDR3 is TGTGCCAGCAGTCCGACGGGGGAAAACTATGGCTACACCTTC.

The sample holds many counts of this clonotype. The gene calls are TRBV27 and TRBJ2-7; TRBD1 is a possible D gene (6 bases). CDR3 length: 16 residues. Germline CDR1 reads MNHEY; CDR2 reads SMNVEV (reference sequence). V was trimmed by 2 bases and J by 4 bases, leaving 18 bases between them. The CDR3 here is CASSLGTGQNYYEQYF. The CDR3 DNA reads as TGTGCCAGCAGTTTAGGGACGGGACAAAATTATTACGAGCAGTACTTC.